This TCR beta chain originates from a study of monozygotic twins with inflammatory bowel disease. Each CDR3 protein gets one entry in TCRdb, which reprocessed the 5' RACE reads and gives no DNA. This sample carries 110,000 to 150,000 distinct CDR3 sequences, with roughly 1.2% going to the ten biggest clones. This CDR3 is built from 13 residues. Germline assignment: CDR1 GTSNPN and CDR2 SVGIG (reference sequence). The sequenced sample consisted of blood. The source is a human donor with ulcerative colitis or Crohn's disease, or a healthy co-twin of an affected twin (not recorded which). V usage is TRBV30 and J usage is TRBJ1-1. The CDR3 protein is CAWSITHDTEAFF.